A selection of T cell receptor beta chains follows, all from one sample in a study of T-cell reconstitution after alpha-beta-depleted transplantation in children. In TCRdb, the PCR reads were re-called with MiXCR into one record per CDR3 protein. This sample has roughly 490,000 distinct CDR3 sequences, with 9.5% to 12% found just once. The source was PBMCs, mostly from graft donor cells, collected 180 days after TCRalphabeta/CD19-depleted stem cell transplant. Every receptor here comes from a female patient aged 2 to 10 who had a stem cell transplant for aplastic anemia, so the T cells may come from the graft donor. Both conserved end residues are part of each CDR3. Each record gives: J gene, CDR3 length, V gene, D gene, clone size, CDR3 protein, CDR3 DNA. The D gene is left open where the match is weak. Expanded clones get a size class; other rows say once, few or many, or leave the size out.

J: TRBJ1-2
length: 14
V: TRBV28
D: -
size: many
CDR3: CASSLETKGDGYTF
DNA: TGTGCCAGCAGTTTAGAGACAAAGGGGGATGGCTACACCTTC

J: TRBJ1-2
length: 14
V: TRBV5-1
D: -
size: few
CDR3: CASSLASSGYGYTF
DNA: TGCGCCAGCAGCTTGGCCTCATCTGGCTATGGCTACACCTTC

J: TRBJ1-6
length: 13
V: TRBV12-3/TRBV12-4
D: -
size: -
CDR3: CASNFEVNSPLHF
DNA: TGTGCCAGCAATTTCGAGGTTAATTCACCCCTCCACTTT

J: TRBJ2-3
length: 15
V: TRBV9
D: -
size: many
CDR3: CASSVGGTQADTQYF
DNA: TGTGCCAGCAGCGTTGGGGGGACGCAGGCCGATACGCAGTATTTT

J: TRBJ2-1
length: 15
V: TRBV5-1
D: TRBD2
size: few
CDR3: CASSWGLAGSNEQFF
DNA: TGCGCCAGCAGCTGGGGACTAGCGGGAAGCAATGAGCAGTTCTTC

J: TRBJ1-5
length: 15
V: TRBV21-1
D: -
size: few
CDR3: CAAAAEEGNNQPQHF
DNA: TGTGCAGCAGCGGCAGAGGAGGGGAACAATCAGCCCCAGCATTTT

J: TRBJ2-2
length: 16
V: TRBV5-6
D: -
size: -
CDR3: CASSSLADGATGELFF
DNA: TGTGCCAGCAGCTCCCTAGCAGACGGAGCGACCGGGGAGCTGTTTTTT

J: TRBJ2-5
length: 15
V: TRBV10-3
D: TRBD2
size: many
CDR3: CAISVSLAGEETQYF
DNA: TGTGCCATCAGTGTTTCGCTAGCGGGAGAAGAGACCCAGTACTTC

J: TRBJ2-1
length: 17
V: TRBV7-9
D: TRBD2
size: many
CDR3: CASSLGLAVNSYNEQFF
DNA: TGTGCCAGCAGCTTAGGTCTAGCGGTGAACTCCTACAATGAGCAGTTCTTC

J: TRBJ2-3
length: 15
V: TRBV28
D: -
size: few
CDR3: CASSLTEVGPGTQYF
DNA: TGTGCCAGCAGTTTAACGGAGGTGGGCCCAGGAACGCAGTATTTT

J: TRBJ1-5
length: 13
V: TRBV20-1
D: TRBD1
size: few
CDR3: CSARRQGAQPQHF
DNA: TGCAGTGCTAGAAGACAGGGGGCACAGCCCCAGCATTTT